This section outlines one TCR beta chain sequence together with its context. These data belong to a study of blood T cell repertoires in COVID-19. Overall study context: Samples came from the United States, Italy and Spain, spanning acute and convalescent COVID-19. From T cells, B-cell-depleted T cells, or PBMCs came the material, which was cDNA or gDNA.

How the authors handled the data: Reference gene primer amplification in the assay estimated nucleated cell counts. TCRdb's copy holds only in-frame clones and misses some; the assay was immunoSEQ multiplex PCR. V and J calls plus clone size are reproduced from that table; the DNA served to infer D and trimming. The sample holds around 37,000 clones, approximately 90% seen once. The CDR3 runs 15 residues. CDR1 and CDR2 from the germline V gene are LNHDA and SQIVND (reference sequence). Trimming cost V 6 bases and J 6 bases, with 20 bases left between them. The chain carries TRBV19 and TRBJ1-1; possibly TRBD1 for D (6 bases). The clonotype originates from a man aged 55 to 70 with acute or convalescent COVID-19. Sequencing was done on a sample of peripheral blood. The CDR3 reads CASSTWDIQIPEAFF. The CDR3 nucleotides are TGTGCCAGTAGCACATGGGACATCCAAATTCCTGAAGCTTTCTTT.